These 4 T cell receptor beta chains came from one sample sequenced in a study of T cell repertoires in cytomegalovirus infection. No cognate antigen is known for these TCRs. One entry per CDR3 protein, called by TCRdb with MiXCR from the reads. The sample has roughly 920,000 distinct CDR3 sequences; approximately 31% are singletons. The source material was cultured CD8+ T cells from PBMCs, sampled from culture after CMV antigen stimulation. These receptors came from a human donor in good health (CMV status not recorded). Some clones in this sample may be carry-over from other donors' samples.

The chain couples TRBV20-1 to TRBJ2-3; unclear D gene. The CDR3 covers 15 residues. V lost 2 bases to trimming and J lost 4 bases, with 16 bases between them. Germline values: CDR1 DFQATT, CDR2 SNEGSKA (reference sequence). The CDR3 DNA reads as TGCAGTGCTAGATCGCGGACCCACGCGCCAGATACGCAGTATTTT. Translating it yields CSARSRTHAPDTQYF.

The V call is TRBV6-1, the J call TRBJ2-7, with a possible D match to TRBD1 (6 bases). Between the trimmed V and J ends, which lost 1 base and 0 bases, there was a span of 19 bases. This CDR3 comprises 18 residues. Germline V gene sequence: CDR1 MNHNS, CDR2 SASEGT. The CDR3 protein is CASSEDSGSGVSSYEQYV. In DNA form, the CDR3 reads TGTGCCAGCAGTGAAGATTCCGGGTCAGGGGTAAGCTCCTACGAGCAGTACGTC.

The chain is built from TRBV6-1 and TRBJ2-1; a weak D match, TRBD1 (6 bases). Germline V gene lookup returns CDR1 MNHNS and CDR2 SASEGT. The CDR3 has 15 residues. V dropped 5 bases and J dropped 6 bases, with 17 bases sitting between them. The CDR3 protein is CASSPYRVGFNEQFF. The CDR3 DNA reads TGTGCCAGCAGTCCGTACAGGGTTGGATTCAATGAGCAGTTCTTC.

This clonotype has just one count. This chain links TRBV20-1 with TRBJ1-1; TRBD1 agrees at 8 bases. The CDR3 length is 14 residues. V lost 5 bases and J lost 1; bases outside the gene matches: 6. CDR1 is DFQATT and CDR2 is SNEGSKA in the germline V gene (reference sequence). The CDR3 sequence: CSASRGQANTEAFF. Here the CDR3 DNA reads TGCAGTGCTTCAAGGGGACAGGCGAACACTGAAGCTTTCTTT.